Shown below are 30 T cell receptor beta chains from a single sample sequenced in a study of regulatory T cells in long-lasting Graves disease. Researchers made TCR beta libraries by using iRepertoire HTBI primers and running Arm-PCR on CDR3 regions. TCRdb processed the multiplex PCR reads anew with MiXCR; each CDR3 protein has one entry. The table shows some 340,000 distinct CDR3 sequences, with 20% to 25% occurring only once. As for time point: persistent/refractory GD, antithyroid drugs over 5 years with positive TRAb. From RNA extracted from PBMCs, the TCR library was made. Sequencing used peripheral blood mononuclear cells (PBMCs), obtained when the disease was refractory, from a patient treated with antithyroid drugs. The receptor set was obtained from a woman in her 40s with Graves disease.

This chain uses TRBV6-2 or TRBV6-3 with TRBJ2-5; TRBD2 is a possible D gene (5 bases). This CDR3 is 12 amino acids long. The V end was cut by 7 bases, the J end by 5 bases, with 11 bases between. Germline-derived CDR1 and CDR2 are MNHEY and SVGEGT. The CDR3 coding sequence is TGTGCCAGCATGGCGGGCGGCGAGACCCAGTACTTC. It yields the protein CASMAGGETQYF.

Ten or more counts support this clonotype. The chain recombines TRBV2 with TRBJ2-7; D is uncertain. From germline, CDR1 is SNHLY and CDR2 FYNNEI. Trimming pared 4 bases from V and 0 bases from J, leaving 10 bases between. CDR3 length equals 14 residues. The CDR3 protein is CASSGAQASYEQYF. Written as DNA, the CDR3 is TGTGCCAGCAGTGGCGCGCAGGCCTCCTACGAGCAGTACTTC.

This clonotype was counted only a few times. This chain joins TRBV29-1 and TRBJ2-2; no reliable D call. Trimming cost V 6 bases and J 2 bases, with 16 bases left between them. The CDR3 runs to 15 residues. Germline values: CDR1 SQVTM, CDR2 ANQGSEA. DNA of the CDR3: TGCAGCGTCATCAACACCAGAAGTAACACCGGGGAGCTGTTTTTT. This gives the protein CSVINTRSNTGELFF.

CDR3 bases: TGTGCCAGCAGCCCCCGTGACACCAATGAGCAGTTCTTC. Protein: CASSPRDTNEQFF. This chain links TRBV3-1 with TRBJ2-1, with D hard to call. Germline assignment: CDR1 LGHDT and CDR2 YNNKEL (reference sequence). Trimming took off 4 bases at V and 6 bases at J, with 10 bases between the two ends. The length of the CDR3 is 13 residues.

This clonotype was seen many times. CDR3 nucleotide sequence: TGTGCCAGCAGCTTGGCAGGAAGTTACTACGAGCAGTACTTC. Amino acid sequence: CASSLAGSYYEQYF. This chain links TRBV5-6 with TRBJ2-7; D gene uncertain. The CDR3 consists of 14 residues. CDR1 is SGHDT, CDR2 YYEEEE, per germline. The V gene lost 0 bases and the J gene lost 3 bases, with 10 bases spanning the gap.

The rearrangement joins TRBV28 to TRBJ2-7; possibly TRBD2 for D (5 bases). V lost 1 base, J lost 2 bases, and 21 bases lay in between. Germline assignment: CDR1 MDHEN and CDR2 SYDVKM. The CDR3 runs to 18 residues. The CDR3 spells CASSLSLRAAAPPYEQYF. The CDR3, as DNA: TGTGCCAGCAGTTTATCCCTGAGGGCTGCGGCACCTCCCTACGAGCAGTACTTC.

Many counts were recorded for this clonotype. The chain is built from TRBV28 and TRBJ2-7; 7 bases align to TRBD2. The CDR3 is made up of 15 amino acids. Trimming removed 3 bases from V and 3 bases from J; junction bases left unmatched: 8. Germline V gene data show CDR1 as MDHEN and CDR2 as SYDVKM. The chain's CDR3 is CASSLGGGSGYEQYF. As DNA, the CDR3 is TGTGCCAGCAGTTTGGGGGGGGGGAGCGGCTACGAGCAGTACTTC.

This clonotype was seen many times. V and J are TRBV11-2 and TRBJ2-5, with D possibly TRBD2 on 5 matching bases. V was cut by 1 base and J by 4 bases, with 7 bases left in between. This CDR3 contains 13 residues. Germline lookup yields CDR1 SGHAT and CDR2 FQNNGV. This CDR3 is CASSLGTSETQYF. The CDR3 nucleotides read TGTGCCAGCAGCTTAGGGACTTCAGAGACCCAGTACTTC.

This clonotype was detected many times. V usage is TRBV12-3 or TRBV12-4 and J usage is TRBJ2-5, with D perhaps TRBD2 (6 bases). The V gene lost 0 bases and the J gene lost 5 bases, with 13 bases spanning the gap. The length of the CDR3 is 15 residues. CDR3 DNA sequence: TGTGCCAGCAGTTTAGCGCGTGGCGCGGGGGAGACCCAGTACTTC. Residues: CASSLARGAGETQYF.

The chain combines TRBV20-1 with TRBJ2-7; TRBD1 agrees at 7 bases. Germline lookup yields CDR1 DFQATT and CDR2 SNEGSKA (reference sequence). V trimming: 3 bases; J trimming: 3 bases; junction bases outside the gene matches: 5. This CDR3 is 13 amino acids long. CDR3 coding DNA: TGCAGTGCTAGTTTCAGGGGGAGCTACGAGCAGTACTTC. Protein product: CSASFRGSYEQYF.

V and J are TRBV14 and TRBJ2-5; D may correspond to TRBD1 or TRBD2 (5 bases each). Germline values: CDR1 SGHDN, CDR2 FVKESK. This CDR3 contains 15 residues. V was cut by 1 base and J by 4 bases, with 13 bases left in between. CDR3 sequence: CASSQGWGWGETQYF. DNA for the CDR3: TGTGCCAGCAGCCAAGGCTGGGGGTGGGGAGAGACCCAGTACTTC. The full variable domain, completed using reference TRBV14 and TRBJ2-5, is EAGVTQFPSHSVIEKGQTVTLRCDPISGHDNLYWYRRVMGKEIKFLLHFVKESKQDESGMPNNRFLAERTGGTYSTLKVQPAELEDSGVYFCASSQGWGWGETQYFGPGTRLLVL.

This clonotype was detected only a few times. In DNA, the CDR3 is TGCGCCAGCAGCCCCCTATTGAGCTCCTACGAGCAGTACTTC. This translates into CASSPLLSSYEQYF. V usage is TRBV4-1 and J usage is TRBJ2-7; D is undetermined. This CDR3 has 14 residues. Trimming removed 4 bases at V and 0 bases at J, with 10 bases between. Per germline, CDR1 MGHRA and CDR2 YSYEKL.

This clonotype has only a few counts. The genes are TRBV3-1 and TRBJ2-5; the D gene is possibly TRBD2 (5 bases). The germline CDR1 and CDR2 sequences are LGHDT and YNNKEL (reference sequence). The CDR3 runs to 15 residues. Between the trimmed V and J ends, which lost 6 bases and 5 bases, there was a span of 19 bases. CDR3 nucleotide sequence: TGTGCCAGCAGGGTTGGTGGAGGCGGAAGTGAGACCCAGTACTTC. Protein product: CASRVGGGGSETQYF.

This clonotype occurred many times. The genes are TRBV12-3 or TRBV12-4 and TRBJ2-7; either TRBD1 or TRBD2 may fit D (6 bases each). The CDR3 runs 15 residues. Trimming stripped 6 bases from V and 2 bases from J, with 17 bases between. In nucleotides, the CDR3 is TGTGCCAGCAGCCCGCGGAGGGGGAGTACCTACGAGCAGTACTTC. Its protein is CASSPRRGSTYEQYF.

This clonotype has a count of ten or more. The chain has TRBV20-1 and TRBJ1-5; D ambiguous. The V gene's germline CDR1 is DFQATT and CDR2 SNEGSKA (reference sequence). The CDR3 has 13 amino acids. The V end was cut by 1 base, the J end by 3 bases, with 7 bases between. The CDR3, as DNA: TGCAGTGCTAGAGGCGGGCTCAATCAGCCCCAGCATTTT. This codes for CSARGGLNQPQHF.

This clonotype has ten or more counts. The chain uses TRBV14 and TRBJ2-2, with 7 bases fitting TRBD1. With V trimmed by 4 bases and J by 5 bases, 1 base remained unmatched. Germline V gene data show CDR1 as SGHDN and CDR2 as FVKESK. CDR3 size: 13 residues. The DNA of the CDR3 is TGTGCCAGCAGCCGACAGGGAACCGGGGAGCTGTTTTTT. It is translated as CASSRQGTGELFF.

J is TRBJ2-1 and V is TRBV5-1; a possible D gene is TRBD2 (6 bases). Germline-derived CDR1 and CDR2 are SGHRS and YFSETQ. CDR3 length: 16 amino acids. Trimming pared 2 bases from V and 2 bases from J, leaving 14 bases between. Here the CDR3 reads CASSLSFGGAYNEQFF. The DNA for the CDR3 is TGCGCCAGCAGCTTAAGCTTTGGCGGGGCCTACAATGAGCAGTTCTTC.

This clonotype turned up a few times. This chain connects TRBV30 to TRBJ1-1; the D gene is possibly TRBD1 (6 bases). Germline values: CDR1 GTSNPN, CDR2 SVGIG (reference sequence). Trimming left V 3 bases short and J 0 bases short, with 11 bases between. The CDR3 runs to 14 residues. In DNA form, the CDR3 reads TGTGCCTGGAGCTTCGGACAGATGAACACTGAAGCTTTCTTT. Translation: CAWSFGQMNTEAFF. The full variable domain, its missing parts supplied by reference TRBV30 and TRBJ1-1, is SQTIHQWPATLVQPVGSPLSLECTVEGTSNPNLYWYRQAAGRGLQLLFYSVGIGQISSEVPQNLSASRPQDRQFILSSKKLLLSDSGFYLCAWSFGQMNTEAFFGQGTRLTVV.

This clonotype was seen many times. The chain recombines TRBV28 with TRBJ2-7, with a possible D match to TRBD1 (6 bases). The CDR3 has 17 amino acids. Trimming cost V 2 bases and J 3 bases, with 20 bases left between them. Germline lookup yields CDR1 MDHEN and CDR2 SYDVKM. In DNA, the CDR3 is TGTGCCAGCAGTTTAGGTCGACCCAACAGGGCTAACTACGAGCAGTACTTC. Protein sequence: CASSLGRPNRANYEQYF.

The chain combines TRBV11-2 with TRBJ2-2, with TRBD1 matching over 9 bases. CDR3 length equals 14 residues. J was trimmed by 4 bases and V by 5 bases; bases with no gene match: 2. Germline V gene sequence: CDR1 SGHAT, CDR2 FQNNGV. In DNA form, the CDR3 reads TGTGCCAGCAGCGTGGACAGGGGCACCGGGGAGCTGTTTTTT. Residues: CASSVDRGTGELFF.

In this sample, this clonotype turned up many times. The rearrangement uses TRBV12-3 or TRBV12-4 and TRBJ1-3; TRBD1 aligns across 7 bases. This CDR3 is built from 15 residues. Trimming at V came to 5 bases and at J to 0 bases, leaving 4 bases not matched to a gene. This CDR3 is CASSAGQTSGNTIYF. The DNA for the CDR3 is TGTGCCAGCAGTGCGGGACAGACCTCTGGAAACACCATATATTTT.

This clonotype was recorded a few times. The chain recombines TRBV4-1 with TRBJ1-5; D gene ambiguous. This CDR3 has 16 amino acids. V was shortened by 1 base and J by 6 bases, with 16 bases between the two germline ends. In germline, CDR1 is MGHRA, CDR2 YSYEKL. The CDR3 spells CASSQGFFRPRQPQHF. The CDR3 region has the DNA TGCGCCAGCAGCCAAGGATTTTTCCGGCCTCGTCAGCCCCAGCATTTT.

In its sample, this clonotype was seen a few times. The rearrangement joins TRBV20-1 to TRBJ1-2; D not resolved. From germline, CDR1 is DFQATT and CDR2 SNEGSKA (reference sequence). The length of the CDR3 is 16 residues. Trimming took off 4 bases at V and 6 bases at J, with 24 bases between the two ends. The CDR3 loop reads CSAKYLGLQVVDGYTF. Written as DNA, the CDR3 is TGCAGTGCTAAATACCTCGGGCTTCAGGTAGTGGATGGCTACACCTTC.

The chain has TRBV30 and TRBJ2-1; D ambiguous. Germline lookup yields CDR1 GTSNPN and CDR2 SVGIG (reference sequence). Trimming took off 3 bases at V and 8 bases at J, with 17 bases between the two ends. The CDR3 totals 14 residues. The CDR3 region is CAWRVTFPRYEQFF. Here the CDR3 DNA reads TGTGCCTGGAGGGTGACGTTCCCGAGGTATGAGCAGTTCTTC.

The rearrangement joins TRBV11-2 to TRBJ2-7; D might be TRBD2 (7 bases). Germline CDR1 is SGHAT and CDR2 is FQNNGV. Trimming left V 4 bases short and J 7 bases short, with 20 bases between. There are 15 residues in the CDR3. CDR3 sequence reads: CASSSVQGGVREQYF. The CDR3 coding sequence is TGTGCCAGCAGCTCGGTACAGGGAGGGGTTAGGGAGCAGTACTTC. Combining the CDR3 with reference TRBV11-2 and TRBJ2-7 gives the whole variable domain EAGVAQSPRYKIIEKRQSVAFWCNPISGHATLYWYQQILGQGPKLLIQFQNNGVVDDSQLPKDRFSAERLKGVDSTLKIQPAKLEDSAVYLCASSSVQGGVREQYFGPGTRLTVT.

The rearrangement links TRBV18 to TRBJ1-1; no clear D. The CDR3 runs to 13 residues. The V gene lost 0 bases and the J gene lost 7 bases, with 9 bases spanning the gap. Germline-derived CDR1 and CDR2 are KGHSH and LQKENI. The CDR3, as DNA: TGTGCCAGCTCACCACCGTATTCTGGTGAAGCTTTCTTT. Its protein is CASSPPYSGEAFF.

The J gene is TRBJ2-7, the V gene TRBV7-9; the match to TRBD2 covers 7 bases. Germline V lookup: CDR1 SEHNR, CDR2 FQNEAQ (reference sequence). After removal of 5 bases from V and 3 bases from J, the junction contained 13 bases not matched to a gene. The CDR3 is 16 residues long. CDR3 sequence: CASSPFLAATFYEQYF. The DNA for the CDR3 is TGTGCCAGCAGCCCCTTTCTAGCGGCGACCTTCTACGAGCAGTACTTC.

The sample holds many counts of this clonotype. The chain is built from TRBV6-5 and TRBJ2-7; D is unresolved. This CDR3 contains 17 residues. Trimming left V 1 base short and J 5 bases short, with 21 bases between. Germline assignment: CDR1 MNHEY and CDR2 SVGAGI. The CDR3: CASSYFTIPSRTDEQYF. CDR3 DNA sequence: TGTGCCAGCAGTTACTTTACGATTCCATCAAGAACCGACGAGCAGTACTTC.

The rearrangement joins TRBV7-2 to TRBJ1-4; 12 bases are shared with TRBD1. The CDR3 runs 16 residues. Germline CDR1 SGHTA, CDR2 FQGNSA. Unmatched junction bases numbered 8, after V lost 5 bases and J lost 7 bases. In DNA form, the CDR3 reads TGTGCCAGCAGCAGGGGACAGGGGGCTCGTAGTGAAAAACTGTTTTTT. It translates to CASSRGQGARSEKLFF.

The V gene is TRBV7-3, the J gene TRBJ2-2; 9 positions agree with TRBD1. Germline V gene data show CDR1 as SGHTA and CDR2 as FQGTGA. V was pared by 4 bases and J by 4 bases, with 7 bases of the junction left unmatched. This CDR3 is 16 amino acids long. Written as DNA, the CDR3 is TGTGCCAGCAGCTGGCAGACAGGGGGTTTCACCGGGGAGCTGTTTTTT. This codes for CASSWQTGGFTGELFF.